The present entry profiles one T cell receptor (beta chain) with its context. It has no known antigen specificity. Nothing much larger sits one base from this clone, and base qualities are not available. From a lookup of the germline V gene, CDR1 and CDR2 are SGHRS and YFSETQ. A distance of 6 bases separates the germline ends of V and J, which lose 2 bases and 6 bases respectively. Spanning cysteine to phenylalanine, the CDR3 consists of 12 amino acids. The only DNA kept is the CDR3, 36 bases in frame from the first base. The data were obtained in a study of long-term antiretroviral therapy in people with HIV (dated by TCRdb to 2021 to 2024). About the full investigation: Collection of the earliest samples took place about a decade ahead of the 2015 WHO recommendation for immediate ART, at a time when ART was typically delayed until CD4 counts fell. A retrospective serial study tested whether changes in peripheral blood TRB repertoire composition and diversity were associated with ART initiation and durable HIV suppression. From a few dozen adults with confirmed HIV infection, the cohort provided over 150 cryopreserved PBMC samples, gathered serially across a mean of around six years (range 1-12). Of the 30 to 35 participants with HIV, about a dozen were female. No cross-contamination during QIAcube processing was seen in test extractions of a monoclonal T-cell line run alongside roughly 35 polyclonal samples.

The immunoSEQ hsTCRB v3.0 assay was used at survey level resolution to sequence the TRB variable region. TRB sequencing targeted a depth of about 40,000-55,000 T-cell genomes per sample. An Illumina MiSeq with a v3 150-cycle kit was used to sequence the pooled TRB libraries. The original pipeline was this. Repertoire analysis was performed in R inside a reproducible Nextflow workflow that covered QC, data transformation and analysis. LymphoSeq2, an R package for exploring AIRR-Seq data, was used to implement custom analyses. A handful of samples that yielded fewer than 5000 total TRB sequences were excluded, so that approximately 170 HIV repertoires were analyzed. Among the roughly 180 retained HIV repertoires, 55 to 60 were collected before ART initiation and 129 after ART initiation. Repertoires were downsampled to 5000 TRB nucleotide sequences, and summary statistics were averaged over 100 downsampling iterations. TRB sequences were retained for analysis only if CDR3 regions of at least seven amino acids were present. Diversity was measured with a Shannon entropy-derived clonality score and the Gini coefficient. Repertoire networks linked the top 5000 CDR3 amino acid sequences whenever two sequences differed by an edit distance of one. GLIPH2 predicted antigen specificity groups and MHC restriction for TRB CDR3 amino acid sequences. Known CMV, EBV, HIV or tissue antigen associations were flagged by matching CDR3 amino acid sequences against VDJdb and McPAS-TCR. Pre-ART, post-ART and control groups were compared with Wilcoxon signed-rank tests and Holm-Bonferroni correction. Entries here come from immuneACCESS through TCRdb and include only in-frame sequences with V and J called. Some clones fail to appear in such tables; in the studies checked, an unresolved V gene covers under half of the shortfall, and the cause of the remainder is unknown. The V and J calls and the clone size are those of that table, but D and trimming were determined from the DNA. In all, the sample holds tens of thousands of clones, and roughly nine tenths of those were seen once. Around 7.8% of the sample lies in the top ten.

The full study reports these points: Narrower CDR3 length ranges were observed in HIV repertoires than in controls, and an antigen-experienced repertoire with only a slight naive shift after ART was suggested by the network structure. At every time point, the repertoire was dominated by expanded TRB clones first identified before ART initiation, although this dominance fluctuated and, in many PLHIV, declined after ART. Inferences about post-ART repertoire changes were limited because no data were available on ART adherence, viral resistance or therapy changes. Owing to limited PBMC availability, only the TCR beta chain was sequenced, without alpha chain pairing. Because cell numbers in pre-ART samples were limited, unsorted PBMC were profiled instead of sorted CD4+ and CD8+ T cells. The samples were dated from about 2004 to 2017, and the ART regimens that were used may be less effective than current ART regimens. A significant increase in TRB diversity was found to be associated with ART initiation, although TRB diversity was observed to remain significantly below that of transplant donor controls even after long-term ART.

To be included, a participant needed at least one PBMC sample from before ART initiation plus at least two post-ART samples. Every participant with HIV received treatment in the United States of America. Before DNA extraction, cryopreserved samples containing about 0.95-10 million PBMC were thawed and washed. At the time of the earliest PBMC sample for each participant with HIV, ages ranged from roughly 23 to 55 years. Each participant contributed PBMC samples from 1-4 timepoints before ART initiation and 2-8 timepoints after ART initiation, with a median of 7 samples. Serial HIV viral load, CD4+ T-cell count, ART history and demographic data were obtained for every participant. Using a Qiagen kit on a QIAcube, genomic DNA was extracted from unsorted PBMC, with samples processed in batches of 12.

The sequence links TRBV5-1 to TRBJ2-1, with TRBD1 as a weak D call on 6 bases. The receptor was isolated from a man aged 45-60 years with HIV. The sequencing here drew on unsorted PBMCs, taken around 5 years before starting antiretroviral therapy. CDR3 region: CASSLQGNEQFF. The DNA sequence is TGCGCCAGCAGCTTACAGGGCAATGAGCAGTTCTTC.